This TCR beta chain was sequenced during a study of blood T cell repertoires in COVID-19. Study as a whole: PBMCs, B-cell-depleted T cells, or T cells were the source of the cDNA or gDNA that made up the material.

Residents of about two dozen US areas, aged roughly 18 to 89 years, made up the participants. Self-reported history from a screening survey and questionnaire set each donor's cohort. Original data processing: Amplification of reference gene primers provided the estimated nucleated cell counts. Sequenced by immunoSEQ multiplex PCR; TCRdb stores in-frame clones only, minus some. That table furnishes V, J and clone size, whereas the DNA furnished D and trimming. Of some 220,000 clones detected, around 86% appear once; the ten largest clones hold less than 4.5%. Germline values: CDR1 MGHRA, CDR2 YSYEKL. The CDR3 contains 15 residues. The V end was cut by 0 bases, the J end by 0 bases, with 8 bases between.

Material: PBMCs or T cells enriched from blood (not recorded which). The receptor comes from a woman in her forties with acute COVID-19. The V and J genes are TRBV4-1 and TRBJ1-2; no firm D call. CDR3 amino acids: CASSQDPVSNYGYTF. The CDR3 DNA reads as TGCGCCAGCAGCCAAGACCCAGTCTCTAACTATGGCTACACCTTC.